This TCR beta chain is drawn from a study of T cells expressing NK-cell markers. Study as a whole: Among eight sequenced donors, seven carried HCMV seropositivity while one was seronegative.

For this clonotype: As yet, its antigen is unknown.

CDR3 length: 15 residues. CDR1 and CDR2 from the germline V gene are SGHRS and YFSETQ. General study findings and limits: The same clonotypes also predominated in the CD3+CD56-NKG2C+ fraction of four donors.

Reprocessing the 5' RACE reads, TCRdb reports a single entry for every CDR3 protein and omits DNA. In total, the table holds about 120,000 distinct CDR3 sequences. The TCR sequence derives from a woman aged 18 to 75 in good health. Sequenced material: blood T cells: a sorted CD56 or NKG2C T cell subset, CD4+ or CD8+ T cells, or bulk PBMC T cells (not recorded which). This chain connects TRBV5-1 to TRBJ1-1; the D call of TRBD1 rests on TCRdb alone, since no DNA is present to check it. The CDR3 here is CASSPRQGGDTEAFF.